The 11 T cell receptor beta chains below were found in one sample sequenced in a study of HIV-infected patients and healthy controls. The repertoire came from unfractionated whole blood and reflected all unsorted peripheral T cells. 400 to 550 ng RNA was reverse transcribed with alpha and beta constant-region primers. Using multiplexing indices, alpha and beta chain libraries were generated apart by chain-specific third strand synthesis. Each CDR3 protein is one row after TCRdb ran MiXCR on the 5' RACE reads. The table records some 12,000 distinct CDR3 sequences, around a tenth of them present only once. Sequenced material: blood, taken before antiretroviral therapy. These receptors came from an adult with HIV infection. The donor label of this sample is uncertain.

This clonotype came up many times. Because the CDR3's place on the DNA is in doubt, the DNA is left out and the CDR3 is given as listed by TCRdb. This chain joins TRBV20-1 and TRBJ2-1; the D segment call TRBD1 is taken from the table without a DNA check. The CDR3 spans 11 residues, counting both ends. From germline, CDR1 is DFQATT and CDR2 SNEGSKA (reference sequence). CDR3: CSARVGQGTFF.

This clonotype was counted ten times or more. The rearrangement uses TRBV7-9 and TRBJ1-4; no reliable D call. Germline CDR1 reads SEHNR; CDR2 reads FQNEAQ (reference sequence). The CDR3 runs to 13 residues. Trimming shortened V by 5 bases and J by 0 bases, and 4 bases separated the two germline ends. The CDR3 reads CASSVATNEKLFF. In DNA, the CDR3 is TGTGCCAGCAGCGTCGCAACTAATGAAAAACTGTTTTTT. The full variable domain, in which reference TRBV7-9 and TRBJ1-4 provide the parts outside the CDR3, is DTGVSQNPRHKITKRGQNVTFRCDPISEHNRLYWYRQTLGQGPEFLTYFQNEAQLEKSRLLSDRFSAERPKGSFSTLEIQRTEQGDSAMYLCASSVATNEKLFFGSGTQLSVL.

The gene calls are TRBV29-1 and TRBJ2-5; either TRBD1 or TRBD2 may fit D (5 bases each). Between the trimmed V and J ends, which lost 4 bases and 5 bases, there was a span of 8 bases. Germline CDR1 SQVTM, CDR2 ANQGSEA. The CDR3 totals 11 residues. In nucleotides, the CDR3 is TGCAGCGTTGTGAGGGGCGAGACCCAGTACTTC. Amino acid sequence: CSVVRGETQYF.

The rearrangement uses TRBV27 and TRBJ2-7; D gene ambiguous. V was clipped by 5 bases and J by 4 bases, with 12 bases between them. Germline CDR1 and CDR2: MNHEY and SMNVEV (reference sequence). The CDR3 runs 13 residues. Here the CDR3 reads CASSTLGGYEQYF. In nucleotides, the CDR3 is TGTGCCAGCAGTACGTTGGGTGGGTACGAGCAGTACTTC.

In this sample, this clonotype turned up many times. The chain recombines TRBV3-1 with TRBJ1-1; D is ambiguous. Trimming left V 1 base short and J 1 base short, with 7 bases between. CDR3 size: 14 residues. CDR1 is LGHDT, CDR2 YNNKEL, per germline (reference sequence). In nucleotides, the CDR3 is TGTGCCAGCAGCCAAGGGCACACGAACACTGAAGCTTTCTTT. Protein product: CASSQGHTNTEAFF.

As concerns this clonotype: The junction departs from germline at one end; a sequencing error may be responsible. V is TRBV20-1 and J is TRBJ2-3; D is unclear. Per germline, CDR1 DFQATT and CDR2 SNEGSKA (reference sequence). This CDR3 comprises 12 residues. The CDR3: CSSSRGEDTHYF. The CDR3 bases are TGCAGTTCAAGCCGAGGTGAGGATACGCATTATTTT.

Only a few counts were recorded for this clonotype. The rearrangement links TRBV25-1 to TRBJ2-2, with D possibly matching TRBD2 (5 bases). Between the trimmed V and J ends, which lost 5 bases and 1 base, there was a span of 17 bases. The V gene's germline CDR1 is MGHDK and CDR2 SYGVNS. CDR3 length: 17 residues. For the CDR3, the DNA is TGTGCCAGCAGTATCCCTGGGCTAGCAGAGAACACCGGGGAGCTGTTTTTT. It encodes CASSIPGLAENTGELFF.

In its sample, this clonotype was seen many times. CDR3 loop: CASSQAVAGVGTGELFF. The CDR3 DNA follows: TGCGCCAGCAGCCAGGCGGTAGCGGGAGTCGGAACCGGGGAGCTGTTTTTT. This chain links TRBV5-1 with TRBJ2-2; 9 bases are a match to TRBD2. After removal of 4 bases from V and 5 bases from J, the junction contained 12 bases not matched to a gene. The germline V gene has CDR1 SGHRS and CDR2 YFSETQ. The CDR3 is 17 amino acids.

The count of this clonotype is one. The gene calls are TRBV12-3 or TRBV12-4 and TRBJ1-1; D not resolved. V lost 6 bases, J lost 0 bases, and 8 bases lay in between. The length of the CDR3 is 13 residues. In nucleotides, the CDR3 is TGTGCCAGCAGACGGGCCCTGAACACTGAAGCTTTCTTT. Its translation is CASRRALNTEAFF.

The sample holds many counts of this clonotype. The V gene is TRBV12-3 or TRBV12-4, the J gene TRBJ1-4, with 8 bases matching TRBD1. V trimming: 7 bases; J trimming: 5 bases; junction bases outside the gene matches: 6. The CDR3 is 14 residues long. DNA of the CDR3: TGTGCCAGCACCAGGGACAGGACCAATGAAAAACTGTTTTTT. Its translation: CASTRDRTNEKLFF.

This clonotype was detected ten times or more. This sequence joins TRBV19 and TRBJ2-7, with TRBD2 matching over 7 bases. Per the germline V gene, CDR1 is LNHDA and CDR2 is SQIVND (reference sequence). V was clipped by 6 bases and J by 0 bases; unmatched bases: 8. This CDR3 contains 15 residues. The CDR3 loop is CASRPTSDSSYEQYF. The CDR3 DNA reads as TGTGCCAGTAGACCCACTAGCGATAGCTCCTACGAGCAGTACTTC.